Described below is a single T cell receptor beta chain sequence and its context. Just one base apart from a much larger clone, this may be a read error. This sample stems from a study of blood T cells in healthy people across ages. Study at large: With template switching, about one barcoded beta molecule was captured per two T cells.

Germline-derived CDR1 and CDR2 are SGHRS and YFSETQ. The CDR3 is 14 amino acids. V was clipped by 3 bases and J by 0 bases; unmatched bases: 3. Alongside a J-beta primer mix, a sample-barcoded 5' primer served in a second PCR lasting roughly 7 to 11 cycles. With 12 random nucleotides, a template-switch adaptor tagged each individual cDNA molecule. MiXCR, run by TCRdb on the 5' RACE reads, gives a single entry per CDR3 protein. The table lists about 2 million distinct CDR3 sequences, 49% of them singletons. The chain combines TRBV5-1 with TRBJ2-7; 7 bases match TRBD1. Sequencing input: blood. The sequence was collected from a woman aged 35 to 49 in good health. CDR3 residues: CASSSDRNSYEQYF. The CDR3 DNA reads as TGCGCCAGCAGCTCGGACAGGAACTCCTACGAGCAGTACTTC.